This TCR beta chain comes out of a study of T-cell memory formation after mild COVID-19. Study findings and constraints: CM and EM subsets held most contracting CD4+ clones; EMRA held CD8+ ones.

V trimming: 3 bases; J trimming: 8 bases; junction bases outside the gene matches: 8. The germline CDR1 and CDR2 sequences are MRHNA and SNTAGT. The CDR3 runs 14 residues. TCRdb reprocessed the 5' RACE reads via MiXCR and lists one record per CDR3 protein. The data contain more than 250,000 distinct CDR3 sequences, more than 15% of them singletons. This clonotype occurred a few times. Its target is not known. The sample taken for sequencing was PBMCs or a T cell subset sorted from them (not recorded which). The chain has TRBV6-4 and TRBJ1-2; 8 positions match TRBD1. This sequence was found in a man aged 18-30 years who had mild COVID-19 (a few samples of this study predate the infection). Cell type and time point are not known. The CDR3 bases are TGTGCCAGCAGTGATCAAGGACAGGGTGGGGGCTACACCTTC. This encodes CASSDQGQGGGYTF.